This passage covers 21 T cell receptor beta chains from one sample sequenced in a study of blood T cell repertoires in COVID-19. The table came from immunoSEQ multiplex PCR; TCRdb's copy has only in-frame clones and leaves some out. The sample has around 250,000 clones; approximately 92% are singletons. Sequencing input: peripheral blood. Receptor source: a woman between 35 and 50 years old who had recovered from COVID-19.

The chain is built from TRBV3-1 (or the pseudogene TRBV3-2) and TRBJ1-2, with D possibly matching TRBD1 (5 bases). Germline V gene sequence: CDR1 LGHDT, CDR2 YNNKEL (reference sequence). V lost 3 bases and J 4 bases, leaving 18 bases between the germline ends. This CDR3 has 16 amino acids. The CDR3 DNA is TGTGCCAGCAGCCACGACCCCTCGGCGGGGGGCTATGGCTACACCTTC. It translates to CASSHDPSAGGYGYTF.

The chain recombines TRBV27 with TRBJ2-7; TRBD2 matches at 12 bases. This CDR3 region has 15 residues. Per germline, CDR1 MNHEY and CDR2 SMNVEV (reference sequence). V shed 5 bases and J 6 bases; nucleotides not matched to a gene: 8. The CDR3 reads CASSPGTSGLGEQYV. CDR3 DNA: TGTGCCAGCAGTCCCGGGACTAGCGGGTTAGGCGAGCAGTACGTC.

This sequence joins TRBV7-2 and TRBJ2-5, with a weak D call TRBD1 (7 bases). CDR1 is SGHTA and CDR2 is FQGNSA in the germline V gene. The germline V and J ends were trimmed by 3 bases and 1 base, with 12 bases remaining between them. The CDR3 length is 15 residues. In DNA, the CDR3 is TGTGCCAGCAGCTTCCAGGGGGGTATCCAAGAGACCCAGTACTTC. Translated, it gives CASSFQGGIQETQYF.

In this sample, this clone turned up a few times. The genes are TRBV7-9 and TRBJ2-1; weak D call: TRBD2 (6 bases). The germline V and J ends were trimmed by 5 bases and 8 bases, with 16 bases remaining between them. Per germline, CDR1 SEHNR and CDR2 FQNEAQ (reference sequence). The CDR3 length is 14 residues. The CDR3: CASSPLGLTDEQFF. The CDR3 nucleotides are TGTGCCAGCAGCCCCCTGGGACTTACCGATGAGCAGTTCTTC.

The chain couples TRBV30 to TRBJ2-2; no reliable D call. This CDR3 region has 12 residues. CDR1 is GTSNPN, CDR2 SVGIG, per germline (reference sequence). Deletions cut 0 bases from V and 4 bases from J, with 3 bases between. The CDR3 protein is CAWSVLTGELFF. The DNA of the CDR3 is TGTGCCTGGAGTGTACTCACCGGGGAGCTGTTTTTT.

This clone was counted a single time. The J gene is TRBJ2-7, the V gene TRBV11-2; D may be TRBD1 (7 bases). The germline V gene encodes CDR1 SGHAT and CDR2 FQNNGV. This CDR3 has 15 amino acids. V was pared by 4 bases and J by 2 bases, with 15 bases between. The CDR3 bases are TGTGCCAGCAGCTCAACACCAGGGGGGACCTACGAGCAGTACTTC. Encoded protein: CASSSTPGGTYEQYF.

The CDR3: CASRTGKSSGNTIYF. CDR3 nucleotide sequence: TGTGCCAGCAGAACAGGGAAGAGCTCTGGAAACACCATATATTTT. V and J are TRBV28 and TRBJ1-3, with D possibly matching TRBD1 (6 bases). Germline V gene sequence: CDR1 MDHEN, CDR2 SYDVKM. The V gene lost 6 bases and the J gene lost 0 bases, with 12 bases spanning the gap. The CDR3 totals 15 residues. The variable domain in full, completed from reference TRBV28 and TRBJ1-3, reads DVKVTQSSRYLVKRTGEKVFLECVQDMDHENMFWYRQDPGLGLRLIYFSYDVKMKEKGDIPEGYSVSREKKERFSLILESASTNQTSMYLCASRTGKSSGNTIYFGEGSWLTVV.

The CDR3 region has the DNA TGTGCCAACCAGGCAGCGGGGGGGCGGAATGAGCAGTTCTTC. Translated, it gives CANQAAGGRNEQFF. The chain is built from TRBV10-3 and TRBJ2-1; 10 bases line up with TRBD2. The length of the CDR3 is 14 residues. Germline-derived CDR1 and CDR2 are ENHRY and SYGVKD. Trimming removed 10 bases from V and 7 bases from J; junction bases left unmatched: 10.

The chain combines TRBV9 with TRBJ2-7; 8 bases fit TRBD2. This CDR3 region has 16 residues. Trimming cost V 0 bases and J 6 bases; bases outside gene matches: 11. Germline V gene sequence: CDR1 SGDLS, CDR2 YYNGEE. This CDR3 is CASSVDSISGGAEQYF. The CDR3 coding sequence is TGTGCCAGCAGCGTAGATAGTATCAGCGGGGGAGCCGAGCAGTACTTC.

The CDR3 nucleotides are TGTGCCAGCAGGGCGGGAGGCTCGGATGAGCAGTTCTTC. It translates to CASRAGGSDEQFF. The genes are TRBV5-4 and TRBJ2-1, with 8 bases aligning to TRBD2. V lost 5 bases, J lost 8 bases, and 6 bases stayed unmatched. The length of the CDR3 is 13 residues. Germline lookup yields CDR1 SGHNT and CDR2 YYREEE (reference sequence).

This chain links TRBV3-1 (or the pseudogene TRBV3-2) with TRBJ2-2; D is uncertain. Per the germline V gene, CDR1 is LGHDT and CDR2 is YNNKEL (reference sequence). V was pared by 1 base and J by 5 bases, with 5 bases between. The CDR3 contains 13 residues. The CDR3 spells CASSQVSTGELFF. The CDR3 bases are TGTGCCAGCAGCCAAGTTTCGACCGGGGAGCTGTTTTTT.

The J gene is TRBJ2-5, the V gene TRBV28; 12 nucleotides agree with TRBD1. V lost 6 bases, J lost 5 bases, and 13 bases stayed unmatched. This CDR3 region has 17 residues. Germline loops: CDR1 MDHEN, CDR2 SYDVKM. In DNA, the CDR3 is TGTGCCAGCAGCCGCTCCCCCGGGACAGGGGGCTGGGAGACCCAGTACTTC. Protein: CASSRSPGTGGWETQYF.

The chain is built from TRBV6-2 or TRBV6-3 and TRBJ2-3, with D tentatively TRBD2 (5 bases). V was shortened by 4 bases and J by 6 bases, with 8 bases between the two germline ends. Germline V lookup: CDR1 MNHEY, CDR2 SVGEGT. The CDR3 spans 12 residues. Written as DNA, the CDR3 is TGTGCCAGCAGTTCTGGACTGGATACGCAGTATTTT. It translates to CASSSGLDTQYF.

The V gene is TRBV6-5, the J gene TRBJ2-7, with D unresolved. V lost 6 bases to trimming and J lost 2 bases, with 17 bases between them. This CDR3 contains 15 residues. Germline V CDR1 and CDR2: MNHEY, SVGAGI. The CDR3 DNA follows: TGTGCCAGCAGCCCGCGCGAGGATCGGACCTACGAGCAGTACGTC. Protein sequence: CASSPREDRTYEQYV.

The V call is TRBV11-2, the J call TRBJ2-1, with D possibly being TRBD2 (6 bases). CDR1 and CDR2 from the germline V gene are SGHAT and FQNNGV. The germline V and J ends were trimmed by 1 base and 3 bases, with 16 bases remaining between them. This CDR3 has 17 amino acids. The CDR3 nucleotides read TGTGCCAGCAGCTTAGGTAGGGAGGTAAGCCTCTACAATGAGCAGTTCTTC. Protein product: CASSLGREVSLYNEQFF.

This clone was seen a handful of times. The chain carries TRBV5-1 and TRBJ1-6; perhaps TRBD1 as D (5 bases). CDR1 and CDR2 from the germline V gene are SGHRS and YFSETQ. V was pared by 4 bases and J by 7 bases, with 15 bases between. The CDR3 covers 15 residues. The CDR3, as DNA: TGCGCCAGCAGCCCTTCTGGGGGGAGCAATTCACCCCTCCACTTT. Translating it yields CASSPSGGSNSPLHF.

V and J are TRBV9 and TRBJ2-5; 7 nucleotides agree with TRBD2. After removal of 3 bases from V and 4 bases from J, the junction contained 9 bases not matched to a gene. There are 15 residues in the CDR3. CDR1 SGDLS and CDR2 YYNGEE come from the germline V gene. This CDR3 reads CASSEGDYGGETQYF. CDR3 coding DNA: TGTGCCAGCAGCGAAGGGGACTACGGGGGAGAGACCCAGTACTTC.

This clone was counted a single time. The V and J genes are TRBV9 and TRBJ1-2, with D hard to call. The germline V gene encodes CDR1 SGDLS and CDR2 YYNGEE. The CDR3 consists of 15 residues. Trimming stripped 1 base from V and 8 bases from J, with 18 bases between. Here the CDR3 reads CASSVHQAGVRGYTF. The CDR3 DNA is TGTGCCAGCAGCGTACACCAGGCCGGGGTTCGGGGCTACACCTTC.

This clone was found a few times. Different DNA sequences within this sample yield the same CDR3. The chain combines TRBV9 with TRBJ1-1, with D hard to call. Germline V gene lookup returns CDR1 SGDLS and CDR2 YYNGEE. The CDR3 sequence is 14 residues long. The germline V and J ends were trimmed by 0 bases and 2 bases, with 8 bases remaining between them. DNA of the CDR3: TGTGCCAGCAGCGTAGCCGGGGTTAACACTGAAGCTTTCTTT. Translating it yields CASSVAGVNTEAFF.

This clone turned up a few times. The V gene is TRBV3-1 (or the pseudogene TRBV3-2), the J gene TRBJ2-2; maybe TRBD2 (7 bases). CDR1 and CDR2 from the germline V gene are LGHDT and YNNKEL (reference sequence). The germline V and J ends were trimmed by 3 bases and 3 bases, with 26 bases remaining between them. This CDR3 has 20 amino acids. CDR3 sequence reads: CASSHTDLLPWGGYTGELFF. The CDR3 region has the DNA TGTGCCAGCAGCCATACCGACCTTCTTCCCTGGGGGGGCTACACCGGGGAGCTGTTTTTT.

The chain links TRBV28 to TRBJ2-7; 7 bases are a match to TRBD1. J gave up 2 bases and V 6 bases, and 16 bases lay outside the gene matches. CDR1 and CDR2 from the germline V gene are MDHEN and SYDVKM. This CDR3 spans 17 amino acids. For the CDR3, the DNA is TGTGCCAGCAGATCATTTACACCCCGGGACAGTACCTACGAGCAGTACTTC. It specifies CASRSFTPRDSTYEQYF.